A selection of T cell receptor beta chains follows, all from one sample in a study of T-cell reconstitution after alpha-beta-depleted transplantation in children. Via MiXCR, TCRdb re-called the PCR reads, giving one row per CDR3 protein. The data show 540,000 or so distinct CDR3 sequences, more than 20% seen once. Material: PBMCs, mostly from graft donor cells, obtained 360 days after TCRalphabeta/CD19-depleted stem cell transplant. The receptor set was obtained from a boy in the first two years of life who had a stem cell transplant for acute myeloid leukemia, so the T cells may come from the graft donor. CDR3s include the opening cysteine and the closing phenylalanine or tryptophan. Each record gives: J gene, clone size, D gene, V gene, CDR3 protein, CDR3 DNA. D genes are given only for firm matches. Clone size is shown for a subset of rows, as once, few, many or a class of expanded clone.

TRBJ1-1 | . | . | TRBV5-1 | CASSPNYRETTEAFF | TGCGCCAGCAGCCCCAACTACAGGGAGACCACTGAAGCTTTCTTT
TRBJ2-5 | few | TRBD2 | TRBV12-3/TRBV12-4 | CASSLTSGDVETQYF | TGTGCCAGCAGTTTGACTAGCGGGGATGTGGAGACCCAGTACTTC
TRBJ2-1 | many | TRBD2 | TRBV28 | CASRGGGAYNEQFF | TGTGCCAGCAGGGGCGGGGGGGCCTACAATGAGCAGTTCTTC
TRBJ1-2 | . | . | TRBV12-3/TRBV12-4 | CASSLGAPRGYGYTF | TGTGCCAGCAGTTTAGGGGCACCGCGCGGCTATGGCTACACCTTC
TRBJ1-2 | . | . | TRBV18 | CASSAPRAYGYTF | TGTGCCAGCTCAGCCCCCCGCGCCTATGGCTACACCTTC
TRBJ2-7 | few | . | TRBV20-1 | CSASSPPPIGEQYF | TGCAGTGCTTCTAGCCCACCTCCCATAGGGGAGCAGTACTTC
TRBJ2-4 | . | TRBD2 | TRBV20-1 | CSAGLAGGPNIQYF | TGCAGTGCTGGACTAGCGGGGGGGCCAAACATTCAGTACTTC
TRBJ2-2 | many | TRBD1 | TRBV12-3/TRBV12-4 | CASRGRTGAIGELFF | TGTGCCAGCAGGGGACGAACAGGGGCGATTGGGGAGCTGTTTTTT
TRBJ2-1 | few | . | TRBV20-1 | CSARSGIPLNEQFF | TGCAGTGCTAGATCGGGGATCCCCCTCAATGAGCAGTTCTTC
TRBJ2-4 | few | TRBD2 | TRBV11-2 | CASSPATAGGPVTKNIQYF | TGTGCCAGCAGCCCCGCTACGGCGGGGGGGCCAGTGACCAAAAACATTCAGTACTTC
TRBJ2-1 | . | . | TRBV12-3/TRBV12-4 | CASRKLGGQFF | TGTGCCAGCAGGAAGTTAGGTGGGCAGTTCTTC
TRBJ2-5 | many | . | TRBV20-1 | CSARATLFWPGWEETQYF | TGCAGTGCTAGAGCAACCCTCTTCTGGCCAGGGTGGGAAGAGACCCAGTACTTC
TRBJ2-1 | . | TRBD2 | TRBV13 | CASSLSPGLAGGSTYNEQFF | TGTGCCAGCAGCCTAAGCCCGGGACTAGCGGGGGGTTCAACCTACAATGAGCAGTTCTTC
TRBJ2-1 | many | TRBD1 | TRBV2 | CASSVASTGEFF | TGTGCCAGCAGTGTAGCCTCGACAGGGGAGTTCTTC
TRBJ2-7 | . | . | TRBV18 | CASSPGASSEQYF | TGTGCCAGCTCACCAGGGGCCAGTTCCGAGCAGTACTTC
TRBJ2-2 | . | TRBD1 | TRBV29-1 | CSVGTGPDTGELFF | TGCAGCGTGGGGACAGGCCCAGACACCGGGGAGCTGTTTTTT
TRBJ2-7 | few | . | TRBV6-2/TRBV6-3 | CASKGGAQIYEQYF | TGTGCCAGCAAGGGGGGGGCGCAGATCTACGAGCAGTACTTC
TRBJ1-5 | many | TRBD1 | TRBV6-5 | CASSTLGQGVSNQPQHF | TGTGCCAGCAGTACCCTGGGACAGGGAGTAAGCAATCAGCCCCAGCATTTT
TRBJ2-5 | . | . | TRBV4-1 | CASSHSGGEETQYF | TGCGCCAGCAGCCATAGCGGCGGGGAGGAGACCCAGTACTTC
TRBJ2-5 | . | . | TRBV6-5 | CASSYSKEPAQETQYF | TGTGCCAGCAGTTACTCGAAGGAGCCGGCCCAAGAGACCCAGTACTTC
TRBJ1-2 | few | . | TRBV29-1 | CSVAPGYYGYTF | TGCAGCGTTGCGCCAGGGTACTATGGCTACACCTTC
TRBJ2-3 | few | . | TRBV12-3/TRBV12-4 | CASSLRPSQHTQYF | TGTGCCAGCAGTCTTAGGCCTAGCCAGCATACGCAGTATTTT
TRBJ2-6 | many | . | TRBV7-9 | CASSPALSGANVLTF | TGTGCCAGCAGTCCCGCCCTCTCTGGGGCCAACGTCCTGACTTTC
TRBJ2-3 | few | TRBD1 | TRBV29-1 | CSGGTGGSADTQYF | TGCAGCGGAGGCACAGGGGGCAGCGCAGATACGCAGTATTTT
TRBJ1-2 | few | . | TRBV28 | CAIHSLYGYTF | TGTGCCATCCATTCCCTCTATGGCTACACCTTC
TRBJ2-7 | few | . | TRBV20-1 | CSAPSGTLGGYEQYF | TGCAGTGCTCCCTCCGGGACTCTCGGAGGCTACGAGCAGTACTTC
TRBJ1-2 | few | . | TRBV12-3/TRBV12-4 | CASSFRVNYGYTF | TGTGCCAGCAGTTTCCGGGTCAACTATGGCTACACCTTC
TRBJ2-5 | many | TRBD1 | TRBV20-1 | CSARVDREETQYF | TGCAGTGCTAGAGTTGACAGGGAAGAGACCCAGTACTTC
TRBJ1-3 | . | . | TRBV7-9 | CASSLNREPGNTIYF | TGTGCCAGCAGCCTAAACAGGGAACCTGGAAACACCATATATTTT
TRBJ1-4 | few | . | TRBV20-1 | CSARSELYEKLFF | TGCAGTGCTAGATCTGAGCTTTATGAAAAACTGTTTTTT
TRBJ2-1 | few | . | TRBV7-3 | CASSLQGHNEQFF | TGTGCCAGCAGCTTGCAGGGGCACAATGAGCAGTTCTTC
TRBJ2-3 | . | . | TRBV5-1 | CASSLEDSRTDTQYF | TGCGCCAGCAGCTTGGAGGACAGCCGCACAGATACGCAGTATTTT
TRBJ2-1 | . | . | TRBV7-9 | CASSLVAQPGHQFF | TGTGCCAGCAGCTTAGTAGCCCAACCAGGCCATCAGTTCTTC
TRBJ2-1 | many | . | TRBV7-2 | CASSLVFVNEQFF | TGTGCCAGCAGCTTAGTTTTCGTCAATGAGCAGTTCTTC
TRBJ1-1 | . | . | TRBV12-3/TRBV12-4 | CASSPTGQPKAFF | TGTGCCAGCAGTCCTACTGGGCAACCCAAAGCTTTCTTT
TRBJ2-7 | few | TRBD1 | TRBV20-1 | CSAKLGQGFSYEQYF | TGCAGTGCCAAGCTCGGACAGGGCTTCTCCTACGAGCAGTACTTC
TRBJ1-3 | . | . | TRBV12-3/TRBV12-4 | CASKRFSGNTIYF | TGTGCCAGCAAGAGGTTCTCTGGAAACACCATATATTTT
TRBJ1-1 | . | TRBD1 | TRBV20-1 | CSGDRGTEAFF | TGCAGTGGGGACAGGGGGACTGAAGCTTTCTTT
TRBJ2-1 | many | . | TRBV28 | CASSLLARLFSYNEQFF | TGTGCCAGCAGTTTACTTGCGCGGCTTTTCTCCTACAATGAGCAGTTCTTC
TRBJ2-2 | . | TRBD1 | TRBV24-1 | CATSDGTANTGELFF | TGTGCCACCAGTGATGGGACAGCAAACACCGGGGAGCTGTTTTTT
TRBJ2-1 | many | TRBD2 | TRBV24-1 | CATSDQGLARNEQFF | TGTGCCACCAGTGACCAGGGACTAGCGAGGAATGAGCAGTTCTTC
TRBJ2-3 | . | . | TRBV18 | CASSPMGSGSRTGPDTQYF | TGTGCCAGCTCACCGATGGGGTCGGGGAGTCGAACGGGCCCAGATACGCAGTATTTT
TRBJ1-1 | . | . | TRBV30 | CAWSLSAGAFF | TGTGCCTGGAGCCTATCAGCGGGGGCTTTCTTT
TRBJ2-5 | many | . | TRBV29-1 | CSAPFVETQYF | TGCAGCGCTCCTTTTGTGGAGACCCAGTACTTC
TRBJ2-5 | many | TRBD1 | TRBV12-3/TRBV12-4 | CASSLVAGGVQTQYF | TGTGCCAGCAGTTTGGTGGCAGGGGGAGTGCAGACCCAGTACTTC
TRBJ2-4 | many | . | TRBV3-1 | CASRGEGIQYF | TGTGCCAGCAGAGGCGAAGGCATTCAGTACTTC
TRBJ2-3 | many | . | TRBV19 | CASSRAADTQYF | TGTGCCAGTAGTAGGGCGGCAGATACGCAGTATTTT
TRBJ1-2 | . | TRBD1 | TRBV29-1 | CSVEEQGLNYGYTF | TGCAGCGTTGAAGAACAGGGGTTGAACTATGGCTACACCTTC
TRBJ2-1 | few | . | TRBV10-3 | CAISGPEDSSYNEQFF | TGTGCCATCAGTGGCCCCGAGGACTCCTCCTACAATGAGCAGTTCTTC
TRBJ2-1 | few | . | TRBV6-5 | CASSYVWDEKGEQFF | TGTGCCAGCAGTTACGTCTGGGACGAAAAGGGTGAGCAGTTCTTC
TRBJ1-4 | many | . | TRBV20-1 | CSARAGTLFF | TGCAGTGCTCGTGCCGGGACTCTGTTTTTT
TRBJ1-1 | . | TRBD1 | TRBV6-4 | CASSKTGGRNTEAFF | TGTGCCAGCAGTAAGACAGGGGGCAGAAACACTGAAGCTTTCTTT
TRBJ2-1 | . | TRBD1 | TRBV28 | CASRWHRGVFDEQFF | TGTGCCAGCAGATGGCACAGGGGGGTTTTCGATGAGCAGTTCTTC
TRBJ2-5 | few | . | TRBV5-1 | CASRTRQGRETQYF | TGCGCCAGCAGGACTAGACAGGGCCGAGAGACCCAGTACTTC
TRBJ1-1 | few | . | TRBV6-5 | CASSYEGIFVTEAFF | TGTGCCAGCAGTTACGAGGGGATCTTCGTGACTGAAGCTTTCTTT
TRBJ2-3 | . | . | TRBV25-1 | CASSERAGGPDTQYF | TGTGCCAGCAGTGAGAGGGCAGGGGGGCCAGATACGCAGTATTTT
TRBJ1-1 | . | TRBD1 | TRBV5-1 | CASRGGGRNTEAFF | TGCGCCAGCAGAGGGGGCGGGAGGAACACTGAAGCTTTCTTT
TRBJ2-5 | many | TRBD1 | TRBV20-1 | CSALDRGPGETQYF | TGCAGTGCCCTTGACAGGGGGCCCGGAGAGACCCAGTACTTC